This T cell receptor (beta chain) came from a study of cytomegalovirus exposure and HLA in healthy donors. Study-level findings and limits: After further analysis at a later stage, 17,000 or so TCR beta sequences were associated with HLA alleles at 0.05 false discovery rate. A missense DCLRE1C variant was associated with V- and J-gene trimming of TCR beta chains in a later analysis, and an independent cohort replicated the association. Highly shared variants forming one cluster were likely a sequencing artifact.

The CDR3 length is 16 residues. CDR1 and CDR2 (germline): GTSNPN, SVGIG (reference sequence). V lost 4 bases and J lost 0, with 15 bases in between. PCR was performed using 60 Vbeta and 13 Jbeta primers. TCRdb's copy holds only in-frame clones and misses some; the assay was immunoSEQ multiplex PCR. The sample holds about 140,000 clones. Regarding this clone: Its cognate antigen is unknown.

Material for sequencing was PBMCs. This chain links TRBV30 with TRBJ1-4; D remains unclear. This TCR was recovered from a woman between 18 and 30 years old in good health and CMV-seronegative. The CDR3 protein is CAWTSSFQTTNEKLFF. Here the CDR3 DNA reads TGTGCCTGGACCTCGTCGTTCCAGACAACTAATGAAAAACTGTTTTTT.